This T cell receptor (beta chain) was sequenced for a study of CD4+ T cells in melanoma (dated by TCRdb to between 2021 and 2023). Concerning the study at large: Neoantigen-specific CD4+ T cells in human melanoma were what the study investigated. What the research found in general, with its limitations: The report described a correlation between neoantigen-specific CD4+ T cells and the function of CD8+ T cells, macrophages and B cells. Diverse differentiation states were reported to be shown by neoantigen-specific CD4+ T cells in melanoma.

Donors were patients with melanoma. This clone was found once. Its antigen target is currently unknown. One base away there is no much larger clone; base qualities are not given. The library was made by the immunoSEQ multiplex PCR assay. TCRdb re-hosts the immuneACCESS table, in-frame sequences only. Its copies lack some clones; in the studies checked, an unresolved V gene accounts for under half of them, and the cause for the rest is not known. Present in this sample are more than 110,000 clones, approximately 91% of which were seen just once. The top ten clones comprise less than 2% of the sample. The V end loses 2 bases and the J end loses 0 bases, and a stretch of 9 bases separates them. Looking up the germline V gene yields CDR1 SGDLS and CDR2 YYNGEE. The CDR3 measures 14 amino acids from cysteine to phenylalanine. Only the CDR3 DNA stays, 42 bases, in frame from base 1.

The chain links TRBV9 with TRBJ2-7; no D gene is confidently identified. The sequence derives from a human donor with melanoma. CDR3 region: CASSVDPSSYEQYF. The nucleotide sequence reads TGTGCCAGCAGCGTTGACCCCAGCTCCTACGAGCAGTACTTC.